Sequencing of this T cell receptor (beta chain) was carried out in a study of blood T cells in healthy people across ages. Then a second PCR, running about 6 to 11 cycles, was carried out with a sample-barcoded 5' primer and a J-beta primer mix. TCRdb reprocessed the 5' RACE reads via MiXCR and lists one record per CDR3 protein. The sample includes around 1,000,000 distinct CDR3 sequences, around two fifths seen only once; the top ten take 10% to 15%. V was clipped by 4 bases and J by 4 bases; unmatched bases: 6. The CDR3 spans 14 residues. In germline, CDR1 is DFQATT, CDR2 SNEGSKA (reference sequence). Per sample, no less than 5.5 micrograms of total RNA were extracted.

This receptor was obtained from a man aged 18 to 30 in good health. Material for sequencing was blood. The chain has TRBV20-1 and TRBJ1-2; 10 bases are shared with TRBD1. CDR3 in amino acids: CSATQRDRGYGYTF. Written as DNA, the CDR3 is TGCAGTGCTACCCAACGGGACAGGGGCTATGGCTACACCTTC.